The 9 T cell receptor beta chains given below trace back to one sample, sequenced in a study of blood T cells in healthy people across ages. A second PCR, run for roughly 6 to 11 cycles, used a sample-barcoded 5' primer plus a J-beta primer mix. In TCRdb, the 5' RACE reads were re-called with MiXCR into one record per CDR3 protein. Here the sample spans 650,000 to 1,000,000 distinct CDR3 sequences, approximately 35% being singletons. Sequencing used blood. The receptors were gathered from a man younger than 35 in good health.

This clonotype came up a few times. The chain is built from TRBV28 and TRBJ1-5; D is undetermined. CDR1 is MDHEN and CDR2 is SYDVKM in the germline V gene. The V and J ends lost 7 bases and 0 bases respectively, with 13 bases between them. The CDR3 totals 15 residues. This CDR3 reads CASIGRLISNQPQHF. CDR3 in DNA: TGTGCCAGCATCGGCCGGCTTATTAGCAATCAGCCCCAGCATTTT.

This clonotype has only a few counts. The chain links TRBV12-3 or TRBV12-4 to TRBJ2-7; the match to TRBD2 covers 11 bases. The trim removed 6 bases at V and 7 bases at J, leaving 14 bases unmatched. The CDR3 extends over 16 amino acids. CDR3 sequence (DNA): TGTGCCAGCAGCCTAATAGCGGGGGGGTTGATCCATGAGCAGTACTTC. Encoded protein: CASSLIAGGLIHEQYF.

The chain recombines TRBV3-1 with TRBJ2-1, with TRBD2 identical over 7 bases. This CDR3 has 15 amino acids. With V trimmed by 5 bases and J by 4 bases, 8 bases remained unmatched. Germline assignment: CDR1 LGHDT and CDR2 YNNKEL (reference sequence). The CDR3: CASSALANRYNEQFF. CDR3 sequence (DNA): TGTGCCAGCAGCGCACTAGCGAATCGTTACAATGAGCAGTTCTTC.

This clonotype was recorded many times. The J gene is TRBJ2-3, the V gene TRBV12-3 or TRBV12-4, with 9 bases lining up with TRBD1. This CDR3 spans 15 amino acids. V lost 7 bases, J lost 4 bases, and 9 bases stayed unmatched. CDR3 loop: CASTSGQGRADTQYF. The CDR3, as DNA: TGTGCCAGCACCTCGGGACAGGGTCGAGCAGATACGCAGTATTTT.

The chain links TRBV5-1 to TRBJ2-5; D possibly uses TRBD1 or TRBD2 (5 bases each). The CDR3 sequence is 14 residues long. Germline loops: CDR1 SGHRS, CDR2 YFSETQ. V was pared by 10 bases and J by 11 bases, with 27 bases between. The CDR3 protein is CASHRDGHYNEQYF. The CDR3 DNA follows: TGCGCCTCCCACCGGGACGGGCACTACAATGAGCAGTACTTC.

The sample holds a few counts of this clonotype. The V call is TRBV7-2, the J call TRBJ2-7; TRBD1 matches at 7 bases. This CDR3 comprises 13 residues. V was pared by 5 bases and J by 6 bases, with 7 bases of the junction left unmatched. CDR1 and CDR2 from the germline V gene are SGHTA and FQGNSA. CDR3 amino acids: CASSVGTVGEQYF. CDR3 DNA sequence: TGTGCCAGCAGCGTCGGGACAGTCGGCGAGCAGTACTTC. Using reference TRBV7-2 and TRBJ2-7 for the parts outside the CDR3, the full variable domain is GAGVSQSPSNKVTEKGKDVELRCDPISGHTALYWYRQSLGQGLEFLIYFQGNSAPDKSGLPSDRFSAERTGGSVSTLTIQRTQQEDSAVYLCASSVGTVGEQYFGPGTRLTVT.

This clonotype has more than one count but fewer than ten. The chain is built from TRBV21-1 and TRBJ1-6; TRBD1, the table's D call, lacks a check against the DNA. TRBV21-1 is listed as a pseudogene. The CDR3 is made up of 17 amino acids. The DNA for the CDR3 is TGTGCCAGCAGCAAAGGGCGGGACAGGGATATAAGGTCACCCCTCCACTTT. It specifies CASSKGRDRDIRSPLHF.

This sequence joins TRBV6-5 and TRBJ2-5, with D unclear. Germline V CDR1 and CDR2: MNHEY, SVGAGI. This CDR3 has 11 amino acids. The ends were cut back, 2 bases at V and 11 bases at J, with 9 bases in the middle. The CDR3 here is CASSYLAEQYF. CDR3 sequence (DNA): TGTGCCAGCAGTTACCTGGCGGAGCAGTACTTC.

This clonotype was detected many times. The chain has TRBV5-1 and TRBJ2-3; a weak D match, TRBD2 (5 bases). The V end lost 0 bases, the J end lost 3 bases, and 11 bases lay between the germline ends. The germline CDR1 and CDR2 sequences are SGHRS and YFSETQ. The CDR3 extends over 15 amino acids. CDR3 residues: CASSLAGLGTDTQYF. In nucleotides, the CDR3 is TGCGCCAGCAGCTTGGCGGGATTGGGTACAGATACGCAGTATTTT.